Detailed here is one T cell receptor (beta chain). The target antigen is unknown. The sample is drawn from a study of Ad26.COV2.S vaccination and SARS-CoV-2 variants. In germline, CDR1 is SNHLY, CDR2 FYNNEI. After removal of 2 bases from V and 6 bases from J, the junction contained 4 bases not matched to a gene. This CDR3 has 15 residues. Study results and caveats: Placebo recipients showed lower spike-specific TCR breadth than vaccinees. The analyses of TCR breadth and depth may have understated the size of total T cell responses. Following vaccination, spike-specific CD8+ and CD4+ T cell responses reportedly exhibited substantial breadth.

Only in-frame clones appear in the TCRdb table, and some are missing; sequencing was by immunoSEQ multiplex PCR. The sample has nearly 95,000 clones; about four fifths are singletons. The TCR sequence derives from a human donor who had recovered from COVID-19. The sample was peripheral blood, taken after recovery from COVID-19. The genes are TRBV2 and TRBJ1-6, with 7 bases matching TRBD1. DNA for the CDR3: TGTGCCAGCAGTGAAAGGGGGCAGGTTAATTCACCCCTCCACTTT. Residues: CASSERGQVNSPLHF.